Listed here are 12 T cell receptor beta chains from one sample, sequenced in a study of cytomegalovirus exposure and HLA in healthy donors (dated 2017 in TCRdb). The method was the immunoSEQ multiplex PCR assay. The multiplex PCR relied on a mix of 60 forward primers for TCR Vbeta segments and 13 reverse primers for TCR Jbeta segments. Not all clones reach the TCRdb copy of this immuneACCESS table, which keeps in-frame sequences only. Checked studies attribute under half of the gap to unresolved V genes and leave the rest unexplained. The sample records 150,000 or so clones, approximately 84% of which are singletons. Jointly, the top ten make up about 1.5% of the sample. The specimen sequenced was PBMCs. The receptor source for this set is a man aged 45-65 years in good health and CMV-seropositive.

CDR3 in amino acids: CASRAMGPYNEQFF. DNA of the CDR3: TGTGCCAGCAGGGCTATGGGCCCCTACAATGAGCAGTTCTTC. The chain links TRBV6-5 to TRBJ2-1; D unresolved. Germline V gene data show CDR1 as MNHEY and CDR2 as SVGAGI. V lost 6 bases and J 2 bases, leaving 11 bases between the germline ends. This CDR3 comprises 14 residues.

The chain carries TRBV10-3 and TRBJ2-7; D not resolved. The germline gives CDR1 ENHRY, CDR2 SYGVKD. CDR3 length: 12 amino acids. The V end lost 3 bases, the J end lost 3 bases, and 6 bases lay between the germline ends. CDR3 coding DNA: TGTGCCATCAGTGACAGGATCTACGAGCAGTACTTC. Its translation is CAISDRIYEQYF.

The rearrangement joins TRBV30 to TRBJ2-3; 13 bases line up with TRBD2. The CDR3 runs to 14 residues. V shed 3 bases, J shed 9 bases, and the junction held 6 bases outside the gene matches. CDR1 and CDR2 from the germline V gene are GTSNPN and SVGIG (reference sequence). The chain's CDR3 is CAWSPGTSGTTQYF. The CDR3 DNA sequence: TGTGCCTGGAGCCCCGGGACTAGCGGGACAACGCAGTATTTT.

The chain has TRBV5-4 and TRBJ2-5; tentatively, D is TRBD2 (6 bases). The CDR3 runs to 15 residues. V was shortened by 2 bases and J by 2 bases, with 13 bases between the two germline ends. Germline V gene lookup returns CDR1 SGHNT and CDR2 YYREEE (reference sequence). This CDR3 is CASSLLASEQETQYF. CDR3 nucleotide sequence: TGTGCCAGCAGCTTATTGGCTAGCGAGCAAGAGACCCAGTACTTC. Full variable domain (rest looked up from reference TRBV5-4 and TRBJ2-5): ETGVTQSPTHLIKTRGQQVTLRCSSQSGHNTVSWYQQALGQGPQFIFQYYREEENGRGNFPPRFSGLQFPNYSSELNVNALELDDSALYLCASSLLASEQETQYFGPGTRLLVL.

This chain links TRBV10-3 with TRBJ1-1; possibly TRBD1 for D (6 bases). This CDR3 comprises 14 residues. Germline CDR1 reads ENHRY; CDR2 reads SYGVKD. With 3 bases removed from V and 1 base from J, the gap between germline ends came to 9 bases. This CDR3 reads CAISDGTRNTEAFF. The CDR3 region has the DNA TGTGCCATCAGTGATGGGACAAGGAACACTGAAGCTTTCTTT.

The V gene is TRBV4-1, the J gene TRBJ2-2, with 7 bases fitting TRBD1. The V gene's germline CDR1 is MGHRA and CDR2 YSYEKL. The CDR3 sequence is 16 residues long. Trimming at V came to 4 bases and at J to 4 bases, leaving 9 bases not matched to a gene. The CDR3 DNA reads as TGCGCCAGCAGCCTTTCGACAGGGCGATCCACCGGGGAGCTGTTTTTT. Protein product: CASSLSTGRSTGELFF.

The rearrangement joins TRBV18 to TRBJ1-1; D may be TRBD1 (6 bases). The CDR3 is made up of 16 amino acids. The V gene's germline CDR1 is KGHSH and CDR2 LQKENI. V shed 3 bases and J shed 1 base, with 15 bases lying between them. As DNA, the CDR3 is TGTGCCAGCTCACCGGGGGGGCTGGGTAGGAACACTGAAGCTTTCTTT. Translating gives CASSPGGLGRNTEAFF.

V is TRBV6-5 and J is TRBJ2-7, with D unresolved. In germline, CDR1 is MNHEY, CDR2 SVGAGI. V lost 2 bases and J lost 5, with 10 bases in between. The CDR3 covers 13 residues. The DNA for the CDR3 is TGTGCCAGCAGTTACCGAGAATCCCACGAGCAGTACTTC. Its translation: CASSYRESHEQYF.

This clone was picked up one time. The chain uses TRBV7-8 and TRBJ1-1, with D unclear. Germline assignment: CDR1 SGHVS and CDR2 FQNEAQ. The ends were cut back, 5 bases at V and 1 base at J, with 11 bases in the middle. This CDR3 region has 14 residues. The CDR3 DNA follows: TGTGCCAGCAGCCATTTCCGGGAGAACACTGAAGCTTTCTTT. It specifies CASSHFRENTEAFF.

The chain has TRBV21-1 and TRBJ2-7; TRBD1 is taken as the D call from the table, unchecked against the DNA. TRBV21-1 is an annotated pseudogene. CDR3 length equals 14 residues. The CDR3 DNA reads TGTGCCAGCAGCTCGTGGCACCCTTCCTACGAGCAGTACTTC. As protein: CASSSWHPSYEQYF.

The rearrangement links TRBV27 to TRBJ2-3; TRBD2 matches at 12 bases. Looked up from germline, CDR1 is MNHEY and CDR2 is SMNVEV (reference sequence). J gave up 2 bases and V 5 bases, and 14 bases lay outside the gene matches. The CDR3 has 19 residues. The CDR3 reads CASSALAGGPPLDTDTQYF. The CDR3 nucleotides read TGTGCCAGCAGTGCCCTAGCGGGAGGGCCTCCCTTGGACACAGATACGCAGTATTTT.

The rearrangement links TRBV28 to TRBJ1-6; D uncertain. V gave up 7 bases and J gave up 9 bases, with 16 bases separating them. Germline CDR1 MDHEN, CDR2 SYDVKM. The length of the CDR3 is 14 residues. The CDR3 DNA sequence: TGTGCCAGCACAGCGGGCATTTCGGGTTCACCCCTCCACTTT. Amino acids: CASTAGISGSPLHF.